This T cell receptor (beta chain) derives from a study of blood T cell repertoires in COVID-19. In the study overall: The origin of the acute and convalescent COVID-19 samples was the United States, Italy and Spain. The cDNA or gDNA used as material had been derived from T cells, B-cell-depleted T cells, or PBMCs.

J lost 0 bases, V lost 4 bases, and 4 bases had no gene match. The CDR3 runs to 17 residues. Germline CDR1 is SGHAT and CDR2 is FQNNGV. In the authors' methods: Reference gene primer amplification in the assay estimated nucleated cell counts. The repertoire was sequenced with immunoSEQ multiplex PCR; TCRdb's copy has only in-frame clones and lacks some. V, J and clone size derive from that table, while D and trimming were established from the DNA sequence. The repertoire holds roughly 200,000 clones, with 87% as singletons. This receptor was taken from a woman aged 18 to 35 who had recovered from COVID-19. The chain couples TRBV11-2 to TRBJ2-1; 12 bases align to TRBD2. Source material: peripheral blood. CDR3 region: CASSSLTSGSSYNEQFF. CDR3 sequence (DNA): TGTGCCAGCAGCTCCCTGACTAGCGGGAGCTCCTACAATGAGCAGTTCTTC.